This T cell receptor beta chain was sequenced in a study of T cell responses to AZD1222 COVID-19 vaccine. A remark on this clone: Antigen: not known.

TCRdb's table, derived via immunoSEQ multiplex PCR, lists solely in-frame clones and lacks some. The sample holds approximately 220,000 clones, around 93% seen once. Points from the study as a whole: Baseline antibody screening turned up just a handful of seropositive AZD1222 recipients. Donors, mostly white British, included more females; clonal diversity was possibly underestimated. Two AZD1222 administrations were followed by greater Spike-specific TCR breadth and depth.

This CDR3 is 15 amino acids long. Germline V gene lookup returns CDR1 SGHTA and CDR2 FQGTGA. V was pared by 6 bases and J by 10 bases, with 22 bases between. The input for sequencing was peripheral blood, taken on day 0 of MenACWY control vaccination. V gene TRBV7-3 combines with J gene TRBJ2-1; D is tentatively TRBD1 or TRBD2 (5 bases each). The receptor was isolated from an adult in good health. Written as DNA, the CDR3 is TGTGCCAGCAGTTACCCCGGGACCCCGGTCGAGGAGCAGTTCTTC. Translation gives CASSYPGTPVEEQFF. Combining the CDR3 with reference TRBV7-3 and TRBJ2-1 gives the whole variable domain GAGVSQTPSNKVTEKGKYVELRCDPISGHTALYWYRQSLGQGPEFLIYFQGTGAADDSGLPNDRFFAVRPEGSVSTLKIQRTERGDSAVYLCASSYPGTPVEEQFFGPGTRLTVL.